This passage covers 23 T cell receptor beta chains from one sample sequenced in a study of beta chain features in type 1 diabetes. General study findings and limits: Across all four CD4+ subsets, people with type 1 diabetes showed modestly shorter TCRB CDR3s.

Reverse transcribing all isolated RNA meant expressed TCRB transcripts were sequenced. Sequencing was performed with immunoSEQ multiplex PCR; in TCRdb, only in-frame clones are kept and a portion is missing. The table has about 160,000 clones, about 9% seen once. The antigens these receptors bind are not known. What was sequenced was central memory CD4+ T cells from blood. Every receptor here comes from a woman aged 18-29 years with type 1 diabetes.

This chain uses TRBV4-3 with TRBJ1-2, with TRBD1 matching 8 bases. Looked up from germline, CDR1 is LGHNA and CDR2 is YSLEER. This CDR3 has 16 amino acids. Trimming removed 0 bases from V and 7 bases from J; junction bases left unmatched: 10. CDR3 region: CASSQEGAGGVRGYTF. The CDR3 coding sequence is TGCGCCAGCAGCCAAGAGGGGGCAGGGGGCGTTCGTGGCTACACCTTC.

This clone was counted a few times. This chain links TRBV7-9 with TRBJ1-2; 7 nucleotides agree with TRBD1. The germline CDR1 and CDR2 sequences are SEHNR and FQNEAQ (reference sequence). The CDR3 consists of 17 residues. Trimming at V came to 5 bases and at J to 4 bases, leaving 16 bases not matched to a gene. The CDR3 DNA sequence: TGTGCCAGCAGCCAGCCGACAGGAGGCCAGGGGGGCTATGGCTACACCTTC. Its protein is CASSQPTGGQGGYGYTF.

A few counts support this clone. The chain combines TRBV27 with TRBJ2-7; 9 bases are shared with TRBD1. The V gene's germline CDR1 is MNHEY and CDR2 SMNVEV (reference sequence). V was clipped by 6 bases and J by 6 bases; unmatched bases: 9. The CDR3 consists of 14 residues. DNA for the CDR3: TGTGCCAGCAGACCCCAGACAGGGGGGTCCGAGCAGTACTTC. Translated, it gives CASRPQTGGSEQYF.

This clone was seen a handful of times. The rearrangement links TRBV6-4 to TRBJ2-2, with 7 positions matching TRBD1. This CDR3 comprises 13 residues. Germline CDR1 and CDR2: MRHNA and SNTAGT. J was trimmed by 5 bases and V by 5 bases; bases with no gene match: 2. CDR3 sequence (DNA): TGTGCCAGCAGTTCACAGGGGACCGGGGAGCTGTTTTTT. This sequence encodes CASSSQGTGELFF.

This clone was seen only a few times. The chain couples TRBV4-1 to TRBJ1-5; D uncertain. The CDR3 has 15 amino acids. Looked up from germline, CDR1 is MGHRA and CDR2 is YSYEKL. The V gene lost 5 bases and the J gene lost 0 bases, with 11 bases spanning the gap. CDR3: CASSSPGSSNQPQHF. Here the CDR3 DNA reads TGCGCCAGCAGCTCCCCCGGTTCTAGCAATCAGCCCCAGCATTTT.

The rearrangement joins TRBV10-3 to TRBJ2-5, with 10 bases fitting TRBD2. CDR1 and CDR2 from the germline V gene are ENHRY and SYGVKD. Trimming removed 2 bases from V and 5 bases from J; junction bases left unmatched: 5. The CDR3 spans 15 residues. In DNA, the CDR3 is TGTGCCATCAGTGAGAGCGGGGGGGCGAGGGAGACCCAGTACTTC. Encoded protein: CAISESGGARETQYF.

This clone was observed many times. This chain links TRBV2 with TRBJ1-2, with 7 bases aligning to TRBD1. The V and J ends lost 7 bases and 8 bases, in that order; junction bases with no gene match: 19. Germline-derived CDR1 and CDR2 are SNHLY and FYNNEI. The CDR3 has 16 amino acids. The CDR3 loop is CASTLDRTGHAGGYTF. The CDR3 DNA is TGTGCCAGCACCCTAGACCGGACAGGCCATGCAGGGGGCTACACCTTC.

In DNA form, the CDR3 reads TGTGCCAGCAGCTTACGTTCAGGGGGTCCCTACGAGCAGTACTTC. Amino acids: CASSLRSGGPYEQYF. The gene calls are TRBV7-8 and TRBJ2-7; 7 bases agree with TRBD1. The CDR3 length is 15 residues. With 2 bases clipped from V and 2 bases from J, the junction kept 6 bases outside the gene matches. Germline V CDR1 and CDR2: SGHVS, FQNEAQ.

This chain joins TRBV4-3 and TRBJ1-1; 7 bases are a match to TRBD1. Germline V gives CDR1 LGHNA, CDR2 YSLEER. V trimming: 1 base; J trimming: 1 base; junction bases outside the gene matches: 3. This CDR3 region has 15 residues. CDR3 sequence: CASSQGQGGNTEAFF. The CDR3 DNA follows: TGCGCCAGCAGCCAAGGTCAGGGGGGGAACACTGAAGCTTTCTTT.

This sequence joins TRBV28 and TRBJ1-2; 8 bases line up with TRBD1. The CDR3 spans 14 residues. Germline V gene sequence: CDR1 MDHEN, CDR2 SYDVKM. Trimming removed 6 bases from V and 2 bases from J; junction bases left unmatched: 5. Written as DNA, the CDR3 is TGTGCCAGCAGAAGGACAGGGCTGAACTATGGCTACACCTTC. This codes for CASRRTGLNYGYTF.

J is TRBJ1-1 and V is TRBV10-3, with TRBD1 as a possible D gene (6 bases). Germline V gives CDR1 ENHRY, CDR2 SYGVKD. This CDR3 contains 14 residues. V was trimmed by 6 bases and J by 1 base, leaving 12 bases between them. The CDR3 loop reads CAIRTRTENTEAFF. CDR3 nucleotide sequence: TGTGCCATCAGGACCAGGACAGAGAACACTGAAGCTTTCTTT.

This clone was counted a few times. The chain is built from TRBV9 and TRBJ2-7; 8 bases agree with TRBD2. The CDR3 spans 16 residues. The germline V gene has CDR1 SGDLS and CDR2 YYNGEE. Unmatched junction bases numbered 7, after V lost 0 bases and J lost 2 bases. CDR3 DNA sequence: TGTGCCAGCAGCGTAGTCCCTCTAGCGGGTGCCTACGAGCAGTACTTC. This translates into CASSVVPLAGAYEQYF.

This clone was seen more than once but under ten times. The CDR3 spells CASSLVSGGGETQYF. CDR3 sequence (DNA): TGTGCCAGCAGCTTAGTTTCGGGCGGGGGAGAGACCCAGTACTTC. The V call is TRBV7-8, the J call TRBJ2-5, with 7 bases lining up with TRBD2. CDR1 SGHVS and CDR2 FQNEAQ come from the germline V gene. The CDR3 contains 15 residues. V lost 1 base to trimming and J lost 4 bases; unmatched junction nucleotides: 6.

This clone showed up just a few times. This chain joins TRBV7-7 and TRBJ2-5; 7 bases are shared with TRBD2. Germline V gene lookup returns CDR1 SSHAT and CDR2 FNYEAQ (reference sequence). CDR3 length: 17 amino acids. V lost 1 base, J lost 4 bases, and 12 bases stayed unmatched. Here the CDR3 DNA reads TGTGCCAGCAGCTTAGTCGAGTCGGGGGGAGGTCCAGAGACCCAGTACTTC. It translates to CASSLVESGGGPETQYF.

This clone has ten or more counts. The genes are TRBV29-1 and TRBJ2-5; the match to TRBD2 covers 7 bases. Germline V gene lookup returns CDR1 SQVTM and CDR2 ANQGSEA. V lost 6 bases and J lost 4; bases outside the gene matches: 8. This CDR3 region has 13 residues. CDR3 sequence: CSVPGGVPETQYF. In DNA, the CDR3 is TGCAGCGTCCCTGGGGGGGTACCAGAGACCCAGTACTTC.

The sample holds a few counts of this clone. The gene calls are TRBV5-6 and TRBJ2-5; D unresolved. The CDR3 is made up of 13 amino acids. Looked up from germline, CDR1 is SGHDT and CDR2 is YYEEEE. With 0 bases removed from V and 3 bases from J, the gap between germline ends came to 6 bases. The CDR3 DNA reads TGTGCCAGCAGCTTGGGCCAGGAAGAGACCCAGTACTTC. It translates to CASSLGQEETQYF.

CDR3 sequence (DNA): TGTGCCAGCACTAGGAGCTCCTACGAGCAGTACTTC. It translates to CASTRSSYEQYF. V is TRBV6-5 and J is TRBJ2-7, with D hard to call. This CDR3 spans 12 amino acids. The V and J ends lost 7 bases and 0 bases respectively, with 7 bases between them. The germline CDR1 and CDR2 sequences are MNHEY and SVGAGI.

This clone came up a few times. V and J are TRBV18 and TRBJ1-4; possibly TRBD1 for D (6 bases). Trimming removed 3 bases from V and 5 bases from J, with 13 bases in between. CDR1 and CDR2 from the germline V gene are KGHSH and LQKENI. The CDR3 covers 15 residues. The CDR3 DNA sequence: TGTGCCAGCTCACCTCAAAACACAGGGAATGAAAAACTGTTTTTT. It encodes CASSPQNTGNEKLFF.

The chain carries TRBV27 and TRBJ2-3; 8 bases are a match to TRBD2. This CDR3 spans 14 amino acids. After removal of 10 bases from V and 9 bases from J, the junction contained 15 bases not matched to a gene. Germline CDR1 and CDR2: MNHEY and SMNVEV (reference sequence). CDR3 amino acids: CAIASAGVRSTQYF. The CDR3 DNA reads TGTGCCATCGCGTCAGCGGGAGTTCGTTCCACGCAGTATTTT.

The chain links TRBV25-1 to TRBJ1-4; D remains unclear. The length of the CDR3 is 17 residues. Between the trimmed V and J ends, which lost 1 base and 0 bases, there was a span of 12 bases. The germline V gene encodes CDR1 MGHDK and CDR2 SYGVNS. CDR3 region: CASSELGGQATNEKLFF. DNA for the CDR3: TGTGCCAGCAGTGAATTGGGTGGGCAGGCAACTAATGAAAAACTGTTTTTT.

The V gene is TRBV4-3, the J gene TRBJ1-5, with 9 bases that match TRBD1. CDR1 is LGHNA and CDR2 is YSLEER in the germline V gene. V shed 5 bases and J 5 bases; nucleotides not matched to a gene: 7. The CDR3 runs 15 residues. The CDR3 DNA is TGCGCCAGCAGCTACGACAGGGGGGAAGATCAGCCCCAGCATTTT. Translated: CASSYDRGEDQPQHF.

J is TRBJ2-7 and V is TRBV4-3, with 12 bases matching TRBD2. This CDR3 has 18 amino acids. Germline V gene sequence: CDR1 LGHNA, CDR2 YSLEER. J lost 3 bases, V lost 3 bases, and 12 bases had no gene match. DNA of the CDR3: TGCGCCAGCAGCCAGGCACTACCTACTAGCGGGGGGCACTACGAGCAGTACTTC. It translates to CASSQALPTSGGHYEQYF.

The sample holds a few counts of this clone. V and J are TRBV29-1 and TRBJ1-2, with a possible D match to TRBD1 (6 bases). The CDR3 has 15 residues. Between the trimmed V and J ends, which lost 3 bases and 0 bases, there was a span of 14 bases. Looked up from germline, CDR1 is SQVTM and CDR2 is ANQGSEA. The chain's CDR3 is CSVEGGGASNYGYTF. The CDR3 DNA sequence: TGCAGCGTTGAGGGAGGGGGGGCTTCTAACTATGGCTACACCTTC.